This T cell receptor (beta chain) is drawn from a study of T cells expressing NK-cell markers. Study overall: From sorted CD3+CD56+NKG2C+, CD3+CD56+NKG2C- and CD3+CD56-NKG2C+ T cells came the TCR beta repertoires. Seven donors tested HCMV-seropositive and one tested seronegative among the eight sequenced. Study-wide findings and caveats: Each of over 5 donors carried dominant NKG2C+ clonotypes accounting for about 1.0-7.0% of CD8+ T cells. It remained uncertain whether the expanded NKG2C+ T cell clones were specific for HCMV antigens.

Comment on this clonotype: The target antigen is unknown.

TCRdb re-called the 5' RACE reads and catalogs CDR3 proteins one per entry, DNA excluded. The ten top clones account for roughly 8%, within a sample of some 410,000 distinct CDR3 sequences. Germline-derived CDR1 and CDR2 are MNHEY and SMNVEV (reference sequence). There are 15 residues in the CDR3. The sequenced sample consisted of blood T cells: a sorted CD56 or NKG2C T cell subset, CD4+ or CD8+ T cells, or bulk PBMC T cells (not recorded which). This chain connects TRBV27 to TRBJ2-1; TCRdb outputs TRBD1, but without DNA this stays unchecked. The origin of this receptor is a woman aged 18 to 75 in good health. This CDR3 is CASSFGVRQDNERFF.